The 15 T cell receptor beta chains reported below all come from one sample, sequenced in a study of OX40 agonist ivuxolimab in advanced cancers. Only in-frame clones appear in the TCRdb table, and some are missing; sequencing was by immunoSEQ multiplex PCR. This repertoire shows over 60,000 clones, 85% found once; its top ten account for 0.5% to 0.8%. The sample was CD4+ or CD8+ T cells sorted from blood, taken in a trial of the OX40 agonist ivuxolimab. These receptors came from an adult with an advanced solid tumor such as melanoma, head and neck, liver or kidney cancer.

The chain uses TRBV2 and TRBJ1-2; 10 bases agree with TRBD1. This CDR3 is built from 14 residues. CDR1 SNHLY and CDR2 FYNNEI come from the germline V gene. The V segment lost 2 bases and the J segment 5 bases; nucleotides outside the gene matches: 2. The CDR3: CASSEQGQGYGYTF. CDR3 sequence (DNA): TGTGCCAGCAGTGAACAGGGACAGGGGTATGGCTACACCTTC.

The CDR3 DNA reads TGTGCCAGCAGCTTCGGGGAAGTGGGAGCTTTCTTT. Its protein is CASSFGEVGAFF. The chain has TRBV7-9 and TRBJ1-1; no firm D call. The V end was cut by 3 bases, the J end by 10 bases, with 12 bases between. Germline lookup yields CDR1 SEHNR and CDR2 FQNEAQ (reference sequence). The length of the CDR3 is 12 residues.

This rearrangement joins TRBV19 to TRBJ1-2, with 7 bases identical to TRBD1. Germline V gene sequence: CDR1 LNHDA, CDR2 SQIVND (reference sequence). The V gene end was trimmed by 4 bases and the J gene end by 4 bases; junction bases not matched to a gene: 12. This CDR3 has 16 amino acids. For the CDR3, the DNA is TGTGCCAGTAGTACACTCCAGACAGGGTCGGCCTATGGCTACACCTTC. This sequence encodes CASSTLQTGSAYGYTF.

The chain links TRBV6-1 to TRBJ1-2; 7 nucleotides agree with TRBD1. The CDR3 runs to 13 residues. Germline V lookup: CDR1 MNHNS, CDR2 SASEGT. V gave up 2 bases and J gave up 4 bases; unmatched junction bases: 1. As DNA, the CDR3 is TGTGCCAGCAGTGAACACAGGGGCTATGGCTACACCTTC. Protein sequence: CASSEHRGYGYTF.

The chain recombines TRBV7-9 with TRBJ2-7; weak D call: TRBD2 (6 bases). Germline CDR1 reads SEHNR; CDR2 reads FQNEAQ (reference sequence). The CDR3 is 14 residues long. The germline V and J ends were trimmed by 1 base and 3 bases, with 10 bases remaining between them. CDR3: CASSLGRRGYEQYF. DNA of the CDR3: TGTGCCAGCAGCTTAGGACGGCGGGGCTACGAGCAGTACTTC. Filled out from reference TRBV7-9 and TRBJ2-7, the complete variable domain reads DTGVSQNPRHKITKRGQNVTFRCDPISEHNRLYWYRQTLGQGPEFLTYFQNEAQLEKSRLLSDRFSAERPKGSFSTLEIQRTEQGDSAMYLCASSLGRRGYEQYFGPGTRLTVT.

The genes are TRBV6-4 and TRBJ1-1; 7 bases are shared with TRBD1. CDR3 size: 13 residues. V lost 2 bases and J lost 8; bases outside the gene matches: 5. Per the germline V gene, CDR1 is MRHNA and CDR2 is SNTAGT. The CDR3 DNA reads as TGTGCCAGCAGTGACGAGACAGGGAGGGAAGCTTTCTTT. This gives the protein CASSDETGREAFF.

This chain links TRBV5-5 with TRBJ1-5; no definite D call. CDR3 size: 13 residues. V was trimmed by 4 bases and J by 4 bases, leaving 9 bases between them. CDR1 is SGHKS and CDR2 is YYEKEE in the germline V gene (reference sequence). The CDR3 coding sequence is TGTGCCAGCAGCCGACTCGGTAATCAGCCCCAGCATTTT. Residues: CASSRLGNQPQHF.

The chain employs TRBV28 and TRBJ1-4; 11 nucleotides line up with TRBD1. Germline assignment: CDR1 MDHEN and CDR2 SYDVKM. Germline trimming cut 4 bases from V and 7 bases from J; bases unmatched to any gene: 5. This CDR3 is built from 15 residues. In DNA form, the CDR3 reads TGTGCCAGCAGTTCGGGACAGGGGGGAGGTGAAAAACTGTTTTTT. It translates to CASSSGQGGGEKLFF.

This clone has a handful of counts. This rearrangement joins TRBV2 to TRBJ2-7; D might be TRBD2 (5 bases). Trimming removed 5 bases from V and 3 bases from J, with 11 bases in between. CDR1 and CDR2 from the germline V gene are SNHLY and FYNNEI. The CDR3 extends over 13 amino acids. CDR3 in amino acids: CASSTYRGYEQYF. In nucleotides, the CDR3 is TGTGCCAGCAGTACTTACCGGGGCTACGAGCAGTACTTC.

The chain uses TRBV27 and TRBJ1-1, with no clear D. CDR1 and CDR2 (germline): MNHEY, SMNVEV (reference sequence). Deletions cut 4 bases from V and 7 bases from J, with 13 bases between. The CDR3 has 13 amino acids. The CDR3 loop reads CASSWTKELEAFF. The CDR3 DNA sequence: TGTGCCAGCAGTTGGACCAAGGAACTTGAAGCTTTCTTT.

Here the CDR3 DNA reads TGTGCCAGCAGCCGCGACGAAAACATATATGGCTACACCTTC. Its translation: CASSRDENIYGYTF. The gene calls are TRBV5-4 and TRBJ1-2; D remains ambiguous. Trimming stripped 4 bases from V and 5 bases from J, with 15 bases between. Looked up from germline, CDR1 is SGHNT and CDR2 is YYREEE (reference sequence). This CDR3 comprises 14 residues.

V is TRBV6-4 and J is TRBJ2-3; 9 bases are a match to TRBD2. The junction had 5 bases not matched to a gene; V was cut back by 3 bases and J by 7 bases. Germline assignment: CDR1 MRHNA and CDR2 SNTAGT. The CDR3 consists of 14 residues. CDR3 coding DNA: TGTGCCAGCAGTGAAGCGGGGGGTGCAAATACGCAGTATTTT. Translation gives CASSEAGGANTQYF.

The chain links TRBV4-3 to TRBJ1-6; D is ambiguous. The germline V gene has CDR1 LGHNA and CDR2 YSLEER. Trimming pared 0 bases from V and 11 bases from J, leaving 11 bases between. The CDR3 totals 14 residues. DNA for the CDR3: TGCGCCAGCAGCCAAGAATCTGCCCGAGCACCCCTCCACTTT. Translating it yields CASSQESARAPLHF.

By sample fraction, this clone is medium-sized. The same CDR3 arises from other DNA sequences in this sample as well. This rearrangement joins TRBV29-1 to TRBJ1-2; D may be TRBD1 (5 bases). Germline V gene data show CDR1 as SQVTM and CDR2 as ANQGSEA. The germline V and J ends were trimmed by 0 bases and 7 bases, with 6 bases remaining between them. CDR3 length equals 11 residues. The CDR3 reads CSVEDTGGYTF. The CDR3, as DNA: TGCAGCGTTGAAGATACAGGTGGCTACACCTTC.

This chain uses TRBV12-5 with TRBJ1-1, with D hard to call. V was shortened by 0 bases and J by 8 bases, with 7 bases between the two germline ends. Germline-derived CDR1 and CDR2 are LGHNT and FRNRAP. This CDR3 has 12 amino acids. This CDR3 is CASGLVSGEAFF. CDR3 in DNA: TGTGCTAGTGGTTTGGTATCCGGGGAAGCTTTCTTT. The full variable domain, with the rest looked up from reference TRBV12-5 and TRBJ1-1, is DARVTQTPRHKVTEMGQEVTMRCQPILGHNTVFWYRQTMMQGLELLAYFRNRAPLDDSGMPKDRFSAEMPDATLATLKIQPSEPRDSAVYFCASGLVSGEAFFGQGTRLTVV.